This T cell receptor beta chain was recovered during a study of cytomegalovirus exposure and HLA in healthy donors. Overall study context: As released early, the data held about 85 million unique TCRs from HLA-typed donors.

As for this clone: At one end, the junction sequence differs from germline, possibly due to a read error.

Primers: 60 Vbeta forward and 13 Jbeta reverse. Clones were sequenced by immunoSEQ multiplex PCR, and TCRdb holds only the in-frame ones, with some missing. The table records 150,000 to 200,000 clones, roughly four fifths of them present only once. The CDR3 is made up of 10 amino acids. The germline gives CDR1 SEHNR, CDR2 FQNEAQ (reference sequence). This receptor was taken from a man in his fifties in good health and CMV-seropositive. Material: PBMCs. V usage is TRBV7-9 and J usage is TRBJ1-1; no clear D gene. CDR3 in DNA: TGTTCCAGCAGCGGCCGATTCGCTTTCTTT. Translation gives CSSSGRFAFF.